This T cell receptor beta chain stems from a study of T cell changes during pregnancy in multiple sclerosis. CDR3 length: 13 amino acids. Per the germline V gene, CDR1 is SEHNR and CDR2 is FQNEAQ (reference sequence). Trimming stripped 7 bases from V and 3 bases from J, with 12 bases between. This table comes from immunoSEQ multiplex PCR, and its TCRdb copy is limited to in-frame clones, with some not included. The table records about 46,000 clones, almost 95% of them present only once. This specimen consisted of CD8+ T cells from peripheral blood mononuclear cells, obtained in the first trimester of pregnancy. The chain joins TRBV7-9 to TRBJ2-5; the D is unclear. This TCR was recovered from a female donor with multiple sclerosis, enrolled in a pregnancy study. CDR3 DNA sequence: TGTGCCAGCACCACCCCCGGAGAAGAGACCCAGTACTTC. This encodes CASTTPGEETQYF.